This is a list of T cell receptor beta chains from one sample in a study of control samples from healthy donors and cancer patients. TCRdb's copy holds only in-frame clones and misses some; the assay was immunoSEQ multiplex PCR. Of approximately 82,000 clones listed, about 90% are singletons. The material sequenced was blood. The source of these receptors is a man aged 45-60 years in good health. CDR3s include the opening cysteine and the closing phenylalanine or tryptophan. The order of the fields is V gene, J gene, CDR3 protein.

TRBV5-1	TRBJ1-1	CASRSTSVNTEAFF
TRBV5-1	TRBJ2-3	CASSLAGSTDTQYF
TRBV24-1	TRBJ2-3	CATSDNGQGTTEDTQYF
TRBV12-3/TRBV12-4	TRBJ1-1	CASSSDSGAFF
TRBV2	TRBJ1-5	CASSEVGDYQPQHF
TRBV7-2	TRBJ1-5	CASSLEGTATYQPQHF
TRBV30	TRBJ1-1	CAWNRDGNTEAFF
TRBV5-1	TRBJ1-2	CASSSPQRADGYTF
TRBV15	TRBJ2-5	CATSQPTAGGVRETQYF
TRBV12-3/TRBV12-4	TRBJ2-5	CASTRQLQETQYF
TRBV13	TRBJ1-5	CASSPGQNQPQHF
TRBV2	TRBJ1-6	CASSEARGGSPLHF
TRBV7-7	TRBJ2-1	CASSLGGTSYNEQFF
TRBV1	TRBJ2-3	CTSSRRLASTDTQYF
TRBV24-1	TRBJ2-3	CATGQRTDTQYF
TRBV19	TRBJ1-1	CASKAGLNTEAFF
TRBV9	TRBJ1-4	CASSGAGGREKLFF
TRBV3-1/TRBV3-2	TRBJ2-5	CASSLFNSLTQYF
TRBV24-1	TRBJ1-1	CATSGQYTEAFF
TRBV6-5	TRBJ1-1	CASSYGGNTEAFF
TRBV6-2/TRBV6-3	TRBJ2-3	CASSYADRGVADTQYF
TRBV6-5	TRBJ1-4	CASSYSRNEKLFF
TRBV30	TRBJ1-6	CAWSAAGRNSPLHF
TRBV25-1	TRBJ2-1	CASRPQGPYNEQFF
TRBV10-2	TRBJ2-2	CASSERGGAGGELFF
TRBV30	TRBJ1-5	CAWSPRSGDQPQHF
TRBV2	TRBJ1-6	CASSVIDGRGSPLHF
TRBV29-1	TRBJ1-1	CSVDPGATEAFF
TRBV10-1	TRBJ2-1	CASSEFGRSSYNEQFF
TRBV7-9	TRBJ1-6	CASMGTGGQSPLHF
TRBV3-1/TRBV3-2	TRBJ2-3	CASSQRRGGDTQYF
TRBV27	TRBJ1-5	CASSLGGARQPQHF
TRBV10-1	TRBJ2-7	CASRKPYEQYF
TRBV9	TRBJ1-2	CASSTKDRPSLHYGYTF
TRBV3-1/TRBV3-2	TRBJ2-3	CASSQATGGDTQYF
TRBV5-4	TRBJ2-1	CASSPGTSGRIEQFF
TRBV19	TRBJ2-2	CASSIAVGNTGELFF
TRBV15	TRBJ1-2	CATDRGRENYGYTF
TRBV13	TRBJ2-3	CASSLNRGDTQYF
TRBV3-1/TRBV3-2	TRBJ2-2	CASSQGDGELFF
TRBV19	TRBJ2-3	CASSRTSGGAADTQYF
TRBV11-2	TRBJ2-7	CASSLGGQGMHF
TRBV13	TRBJ1-6	CASSLGGTGASPLHF
TRBV19	TRBJ2-7	CASSTSGTFGEQYF
TRBV10-3	TRBJ2-5	CAISETSGQRVQETQYF
TRBV30	TRBJ1-3	CAWSVGTISGNTIYF
TRBV18	TRBJ1-1	CASSPGQGGFTEAFF
TRBV11-2	TRBJ2-5	CASSSGLAGGSPETQYF
TRBV11-2	TRBJ1-2	CASSLVSGESGYTF
TRBV4-2	TRBJ2-3	CASSQEALAGGTDTQYF
TRBV13	TRBJ2-1	CASSLGRNNEQFF
TRBV11-3	TRBJ2-3	CASSLDRVDTQYF
TRBV10-3	TRBJ2-2	CAISGPGELFF
TRBV5-8	TRBJ1-1	CASSFILKTEAFF
TRBV24-1	TRBJ2-5	CATSEGTAKETQYF
TRBV5-1	TRBJ2-3	CASSFEGNTDTQYF
TRBV30	TRBJ1-5	CAWSKKGNQPQHF
TRBV18	TRBJ1-2	CASSPDRSRNYGYTF
TRBV5-1	TRBJ2-7	CASSFPGQGSGLLRYEQYF